Sequencing of this TCR beta chain was carried out in a study of beta chain features in type 1 diabetes. Findings and caveats of the study: TCRB CDR3 length was moderately but significantly reduced in all four CD4+ subsets of Type 1 diabetes patients.

The CDR3 loop spans 16 amino acids. Germline V lookup: CDR1 SGHRS, CDR2 YFSETQ. Trimming left V 4 bases short and J 0 bases short, with 14 bases between. In the case of this clone: Antigen unknown.

As every portion of the isolated RNA was reverse transcribed, the sequencing read expressed TCRB transcripts. Sequencing used immunoSEQ multiplex PCR; TCRdb keeps in-frame clones, though not all of them. In the table there are approximately 150,000 clones, over 9.5% of which are singletons. This chain uses TRBV5-1 with TRBJ1-3; no firm D call. Sequencing used naive CD4+ T cells from blood. The sequence was obtained from a man aged 18 to 29 in good health. CDR3 DNA sequence: TGCGCCAGCAGCATGAAAGCAGGCAACTCTGGAAACACCATATATTTT. Its protein product is CASSMKAGNSGNTIYF.